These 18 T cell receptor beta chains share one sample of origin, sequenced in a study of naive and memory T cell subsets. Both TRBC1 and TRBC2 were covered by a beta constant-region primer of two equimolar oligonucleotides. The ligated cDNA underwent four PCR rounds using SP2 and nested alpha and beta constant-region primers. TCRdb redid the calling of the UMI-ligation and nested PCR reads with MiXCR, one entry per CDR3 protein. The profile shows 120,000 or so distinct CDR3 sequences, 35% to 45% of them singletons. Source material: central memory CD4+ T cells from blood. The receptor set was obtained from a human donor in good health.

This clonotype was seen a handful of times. CDR3: CASSVGGQETQYF. CDR3 DNA: TGTGCCAGCAGCGTAGGAGGACAAGAGACCCAGTACTTC. This chain uses TRBV9 with TRBJ2-5; D is uncertain. The CDR3 has 13 amino acids. Germline CDR1 and CDR2: SGDLS and YYNGEE. V gave up 0 bases and J gave up 2 bases, with 5 bases separating them.

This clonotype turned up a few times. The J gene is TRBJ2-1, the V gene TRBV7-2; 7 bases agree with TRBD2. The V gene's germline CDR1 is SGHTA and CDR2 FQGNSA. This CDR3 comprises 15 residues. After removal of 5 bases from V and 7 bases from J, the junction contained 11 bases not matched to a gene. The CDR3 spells CASSPTSAQGNEQFF. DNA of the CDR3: TGTGCCAGCAGCCCAACTAGCGCCCAAGGGAATGAGCAGTTCTTC.

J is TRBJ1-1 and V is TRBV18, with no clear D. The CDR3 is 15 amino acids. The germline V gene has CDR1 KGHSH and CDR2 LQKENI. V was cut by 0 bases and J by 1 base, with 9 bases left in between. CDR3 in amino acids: CASSPPVGKNTEAFF. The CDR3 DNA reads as TGTGCCAGCTCACCACCAGTAGGAAAGAACACTGAAGCTTTCTTT.

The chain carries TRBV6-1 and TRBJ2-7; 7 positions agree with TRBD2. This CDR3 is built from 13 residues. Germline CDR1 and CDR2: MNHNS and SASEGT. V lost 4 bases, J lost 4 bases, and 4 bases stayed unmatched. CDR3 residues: CASSAGGSYEQYF. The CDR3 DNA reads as TGTGCCAGCAGTGCGGGAGGTTCGTACGAGCAGTACTTC.

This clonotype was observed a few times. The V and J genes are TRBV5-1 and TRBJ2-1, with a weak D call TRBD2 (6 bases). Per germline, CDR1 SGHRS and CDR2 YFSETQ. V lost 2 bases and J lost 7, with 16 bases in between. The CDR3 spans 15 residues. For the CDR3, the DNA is TGCGCCAGCAGCTTCCCCGGGAGCGGTTCAAATGAGCAGTTCTTC. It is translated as CASSFPGSGSNEQFF.

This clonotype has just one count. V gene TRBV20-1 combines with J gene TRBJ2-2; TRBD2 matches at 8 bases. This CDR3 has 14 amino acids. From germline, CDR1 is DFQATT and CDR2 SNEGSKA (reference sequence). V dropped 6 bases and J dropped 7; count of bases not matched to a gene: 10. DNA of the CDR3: TGCAGTGCCCCCGACAGCGGGAGTATCGGGGAGCTGTTTTTT. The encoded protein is CSAPDSGSIGELFF.

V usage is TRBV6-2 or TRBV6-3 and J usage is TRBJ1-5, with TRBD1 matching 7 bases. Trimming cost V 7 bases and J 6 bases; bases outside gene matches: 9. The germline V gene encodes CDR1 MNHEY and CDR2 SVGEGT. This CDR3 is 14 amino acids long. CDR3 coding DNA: TGTGCCAGCAACGACAGGGTTCATGTTCAGCCCCAGCATTTT. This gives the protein CASNDRVHVQPQHF.

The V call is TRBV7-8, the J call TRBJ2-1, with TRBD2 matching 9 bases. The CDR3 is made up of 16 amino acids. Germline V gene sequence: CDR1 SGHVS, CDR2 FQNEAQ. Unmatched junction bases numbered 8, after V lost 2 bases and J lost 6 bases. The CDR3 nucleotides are TGTGCCAGCAGCTTAAAGGGCCTAGCGGGACCCAATGAGCAGTTCTTC. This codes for CASSLKGLAGPNEQFF.

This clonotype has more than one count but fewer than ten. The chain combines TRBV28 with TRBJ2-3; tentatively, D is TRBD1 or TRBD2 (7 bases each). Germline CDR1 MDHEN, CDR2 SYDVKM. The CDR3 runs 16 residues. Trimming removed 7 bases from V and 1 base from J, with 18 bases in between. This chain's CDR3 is CASTENPGGGTDTQYF. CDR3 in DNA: TGTGCCAGCACGGAAAACCCAGGGGGGGGCACAGATACGCAGTATTTT.

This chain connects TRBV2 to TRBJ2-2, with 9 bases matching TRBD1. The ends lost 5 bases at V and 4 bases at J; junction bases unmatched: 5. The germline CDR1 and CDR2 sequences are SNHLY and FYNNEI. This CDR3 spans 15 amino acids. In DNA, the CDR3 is TGTGCCAGCAGTCCGGGGACAGGGTTCACCGGGGAGCTGTTTTTT. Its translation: CASSPGTGFTGELFF.

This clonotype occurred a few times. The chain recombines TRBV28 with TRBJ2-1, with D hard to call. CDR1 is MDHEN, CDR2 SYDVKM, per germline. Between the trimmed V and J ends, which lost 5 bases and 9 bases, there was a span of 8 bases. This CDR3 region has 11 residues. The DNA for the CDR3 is TGTGCCAGCAGTCGAGTCAGTGAGCAGTTCTTC. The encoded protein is CASSRVSEQFF.

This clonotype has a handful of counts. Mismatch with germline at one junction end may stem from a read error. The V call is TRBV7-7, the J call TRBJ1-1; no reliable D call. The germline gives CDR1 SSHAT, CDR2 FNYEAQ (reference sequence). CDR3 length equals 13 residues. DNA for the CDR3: TGTGCTAGCAGCGATGGACTCGGCACTGAAGCTTTCTTT. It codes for CASSDGLGTEAFF.

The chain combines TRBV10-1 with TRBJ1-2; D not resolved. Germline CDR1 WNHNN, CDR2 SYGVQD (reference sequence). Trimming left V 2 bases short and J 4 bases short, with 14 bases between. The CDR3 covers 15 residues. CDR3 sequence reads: CASSEPGPCVYGYTF. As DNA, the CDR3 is TGCGCCAGCAGTGAGCCGGGCCCGTGTGTCTATGGCTACACCTTC.

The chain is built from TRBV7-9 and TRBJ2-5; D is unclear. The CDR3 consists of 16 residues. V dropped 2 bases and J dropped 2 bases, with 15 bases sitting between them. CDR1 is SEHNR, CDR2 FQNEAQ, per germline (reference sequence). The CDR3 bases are TGTGCCAGCAGCTTATCACTGGCAGCAAGACAAGAGACCCAGTACTTC. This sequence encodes CASSLSLAARQETQYF.

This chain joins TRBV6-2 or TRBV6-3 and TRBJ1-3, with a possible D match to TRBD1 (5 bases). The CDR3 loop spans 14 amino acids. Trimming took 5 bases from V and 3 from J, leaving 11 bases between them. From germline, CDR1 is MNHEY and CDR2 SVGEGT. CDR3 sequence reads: CASSIGTYGNTIYF. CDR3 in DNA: TGTGCCAGCAGTATTGGGACGTATGGAAACACCATATATTTT.

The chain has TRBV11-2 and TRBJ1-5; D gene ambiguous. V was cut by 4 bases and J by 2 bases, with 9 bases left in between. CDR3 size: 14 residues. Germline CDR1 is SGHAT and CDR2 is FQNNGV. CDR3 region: CASSSGEGNQPQHF. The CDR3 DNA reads TGTGCCAGCAGCTCTGGGGAGGGCAATCAGCCCCAGCATTTT.

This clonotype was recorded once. The CDR3 nucleotides read TGTGCCAGCAGTTTAGCCGTCACTGGCGAGCAGTACTTC. As protein: CASSLAVTGEQYF. The chain carries TRBV12-3 or TRBV12-4 and TRBJ2-7; D is uncertain. The V and J ends lost 0 bases and 6 bases respectively, with 9 bases between them. The CDR3 length is 13 residues.

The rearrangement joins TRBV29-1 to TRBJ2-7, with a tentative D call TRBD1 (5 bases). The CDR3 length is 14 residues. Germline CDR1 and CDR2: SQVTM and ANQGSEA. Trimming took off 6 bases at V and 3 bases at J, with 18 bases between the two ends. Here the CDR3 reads CSVLKSTARYEQYF. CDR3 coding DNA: TGCAGCGTCCTCAAATCGACAGCGCGCTACGAGCAGTACTTC.